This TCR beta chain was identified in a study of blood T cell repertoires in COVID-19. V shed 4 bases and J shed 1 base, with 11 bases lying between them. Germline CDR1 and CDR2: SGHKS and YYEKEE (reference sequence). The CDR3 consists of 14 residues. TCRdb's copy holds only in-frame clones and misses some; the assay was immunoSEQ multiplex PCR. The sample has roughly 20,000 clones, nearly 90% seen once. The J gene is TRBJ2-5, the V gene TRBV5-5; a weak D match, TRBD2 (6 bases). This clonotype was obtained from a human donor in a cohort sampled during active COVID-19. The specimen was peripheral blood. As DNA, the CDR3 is TGTGCCAGCAGCGCTAGGGACTTCCAAGAGACCCAGTACTTC. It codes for CASSARDFQETQYF.